This T cell receptor beta chain was sequenced for a study of blood T cell repertoires in COVID-19. Turning to the study itself: COVID-19 samples collected from the United States, Italy and Spain covered acute and convalescent phases. Nucleic acid was either cDNA or gDNA, and it came from T cells, B-cell-depleted T cells, or PBMCs.

In the original analysis: Amplification of reference gene primers provided the estimated nucleated cell counts. Sequenced by immunoSEQ multiplex PCR; TCRdb stores in-frame clones only, minus some. For V, J and clone size, that table is used; D and trimming come from the DNA. This sample yields about 42,000 clones, of which around nine tenths are seen a single time; around 19% belongs to the top ten. The ends lost 3 bases at V and 0 bases at J; junction bases unmatched: 3. CDR1 and CDR2 (germline): SGDLS, YYNGEE. The CDR3 extends over 15 amino acids. The sequenced sample consisted of peripheral blood. The sequence derives from a man between 65 and 85 years old with active COVID-19. The J gene is TRBJ2-7, the V gene TRBV9; 10 positions match TRBD2. The CDR3 DNA reads TGTGCCAGCAGCGCCGGACTAGCGGCCTCCTACGAGCAGTACTTC. It translates to CASSAGLAASYEQYF.